This TCR beta chain was retrieved from a study of cytomegalovirus exposure and HLA in healthy donors. Germline V CDR1 and CDR2: MNHEY, SVGAGI. The germline V and J ends were trimmed by 7 bases and 1 base, with 13 bases remaining between them. CDR3 length: 15 amino acids. PCR employed 60 Vbeta and 13 Jbeta primers. Assay: immunoSEQ multiplex PCR; the TCRdb copy retains only in-frame clones and omits some. Of tens of thousands of clones in the sample, less than 80% were seen once. Study conclusions and caveats: It was shown in a later analysis that HLA-associated TCR beta chains were more clonally expanded than other, equally common chains. Most TCR beta V segments were productive about 87% or about 30% of the time in an earlier analysis.

With respect to this clone: As yet, its antigen is unknown.

This sequence was found in a boy between 10 and 17 years old in good health and CMV-seropositive. The chain couples TRBV6-5 to TRBJ2-2; a possible D gene is TRBD1 (5 bases). The source material was PBMCs. The CDR3: CASTRGAKNTGELFF. The CDR3, as DNA: TGTGCCAGCACCCGTGGGGCGAAGAACACCGGGGAGCTGTTTTTT.